These 18 T cell receptor beta chains came from one sample sequenced in a study of blood T cell repertoires in COVID-19. TCRdb keeps only in-frame clones here, not all; method: immunoSEQ multiplex PCR. Here the sample spans 250,000 to 300,000 clones, around nine tenths being singletons. Sequencing was done on a sample of PBMCs or T cells enriched from blood (not recorded which). The receptors originated from an older woman who had recovered from COVID-19.

The chain recombines TRBV4-2 with TRBJ2-5; 7 positions agree with TRBD1. CDR3 length: 19 amino acids. V lost 3 bases, J lost 5 bases, and 21 bases stayed unmatched. The V gene's germline CDR1 is LGHNA and CDR2 YNFKEQ. This CDR3 is CASSQDPTGTRRFSETQYF. The CDR3 DNA sequence: TGTGCCAGCAGCCAGGACCCGACAGGGACAAGGCGTTTTTCGGAGACCCAGTACTTC.

In the case of this clone: At one of its ends the junction is not consistent with the germline gene, which may arise from a read error. The sample holds other DNA sequences that translate to the same CDR3. The CDR3 DNA follows: TGTGCCAGCCGGAACGTGGGGGGTGAGGAGACCCAGTACTTC. Its protein is CASRNVGGEETQYF. This sequence joins TRBV5-1 and TRBJ2-5; tentatively, D is TRBD2 (6 bases). The CDR3 has 14 residues. Germline V gene data show CDR1 as SGHRS and CDR2 as YFSETQ.

The chain employs TRBV2 and TRBJ1-1, with 8 nucleotides matching TRBD1. This CDR3 spans 14 amino acids. Germline trimming cut 6 bases from V and 1 base from J; bases unmatched to any gene: 4. Germline V gene lookup returns CDR1 SNHLY and CDR2 FYNNEI. CDR3 loop: CASRRTGTNTEAFF. The CDR3 region has the DNA TGTGCCAGCAGGCGGACAGGGACGAACACTGAAGCTTTCTTT.

This clone was seen a handful of times. The genes are TRBV7-3 and TRBJ2-2; D is ambiguous. The CDR3 consists of 13 residues. Trimming shortened V by 8 bases and J by 0 bases, and 7 bases separated the two germline ends. CDR1 is SGHTA and CDR2 is FQGTGA in the germline V gene. CDR3 region: CASAESNTGELFF. The CDR3 region has the DNA TGTGCCAGCGCAGAATCGAACACCGGGGAGCTGTTTTTT.

CDR3 in amino acids: CASSEFVGPWSGYTF. DNA for the CDR3: TGTGCCAGCAGTGAATTTGTGGGCCCTTGGTCTGGCTACACCTTC. The chain employs TRBV2 and TRBJ1-2; no firm D call. V was trimmed by 2 bases and J by 7 bases, leaving 17 bases between them. Germline loops: CDR1 SNHLY, CDR2 FYNNEI. The CDR3 sequence is 15 residues long.

This chain joins TRBV5-1 and TRBJ1-1; D is unclear. Germline CDR1 is SGHRS and CDR2 is YFSETQ. The length of the CDR3 is 14 residues. V was cut by 0 bases and J by 0 bases, with 6 bases left in between. CDR3 loop: CASSLEEVNTEAFF. CDR3 sequence (DNA): TGCGCCAGCAGCTTGGAAGAGGTGAACACTGAAGCTTTCTTT.

This chain links TRBV30 with TRBJ1-1; a possible D gene is TRBD1 (6 bases). CDR3 size: 13 residues. Germline V gene sequence: CDR1 GTSNPN, CDR2 SVGIG (reference sequence). The V end lost 3 bases, the J end lost 3 bases, and 11 bases lay between the germline ends. DNA of the CDR3: TGTGCCTGGAGCTACAGGGTTGACACTGAAGCTTTCTTT. Translating it yields CAWSYRVDTEAFF.

The chain uses TRBV30 and TRBJ2-7; D gene uncertain. The CDR3 loop spans 13 amino acids. The V and J ends lost 0 bases and 2 bases respectively, with 8 bases between them. Germline V lookup: CDR1 GTSNPN, CDR2 SVGIG (reference sequence). The DNA for the CDR3 is TGTGCCTGGAGTGTGGCCAGGACCTACGAGCAGTACTTC. Translated: CAWSVARTYEQYF. The full variable domain, in which reference TRBV30 and TRBJ2-7 provide the parts outside the CDR3, is SQTIHQWPATLVQPVGSPLSLECTVEGTSNPNLYWYRQAAGRGLQLLFYSVGIGQISSEVPQNLSASRPQDRQFILSSKKLLLSDSGFYLCAWSVARTYEQYFGPGTRLTVT.

The rearrangement uses TRBV7-8 and TRBJ1-2, with 8 positions matching TRBD1. From germline, CDR1 is SGHVS and CDR2 FQNEAQ. V was pared by 4 bases and J by 8 bases, with 9 bases of the junction left unmatched. The length of the CDR3 is 14 residues. The CDR3 DNA reads as TGTGCCAGCAGCTCCTCCGGGACAGGTGGGGGCTACACCTTC. Amino acids: CASSSSGTGGGYTF. Using reference TRBV7-8 and TRBJ1-2 for the parts outside the CDR3, the full variable domain is GAGVSQSPRYKVAKRGQDVALRCDPISGHVSLFWYQQALGQGPEFLTYFQNEAQLDKSGLPSDRFFAERPEGSVSTLKIQRTQQEDSAVYLCASSSSGTGGGYTFGSGTRLTVV.

This sequence joins TRBV10-3 and TRBJ2-1; D is possibly TRBD2 (6 bases). Germline CDR1 ENHRY, CDR2 SYGVKD. The CDR3 extends over 15 amino acids. V gave up 2 bases and J gave up 5 bases, with 13 bases separating them. The CDR3 region has the DNA TGTGCCATCAGTGAGAATTGGGGGGACCACAATGAGCAGTTCTTC. Translating it yields CAISENWGDHNEQFF.

The chain carries TRBV3-1 (or the pseudogene TRBV3-2) and TRBJ2-3; the D is unclear. CDR1 is LGHDT, CDR2 YNNKEL, per germline (reference sequence). There are 15 residues in the CDR3. Trimming took 0 bases from V and 1 from J, leaving 8 bases between them. This chain's CDR3 is CASSQDTRGTDTQYF. CDR3 nucleotide sequence: TGTGCCAGCAGCCAAGATACGCGAGGCACAGATACGCAGTATTTT.

The rearrangement joins TRBV9 to TRBJ2-2, with 7 bases identical to TRBD2. Germline lookup yields CDR1 SGDLS and CDR2 YYNGEE. Trimming removed 4 bases from V and 5 bases from J; junction bases left unmatched: 17. The length of the CDR3 is 18 residues. The CDR3 sequence is CASSRLRGAGLRTGELFF. The CDR3 region has the DNA TGTGCCAGCAGCCGTCTCCGTGGAGCGGGGCTACGGACCGGGGAGCTGTTTTTT.

The rearrangement links TRBV28 to TRBJ1-1; unclear D gene. Per germline, CDR1 MDHEN and CDR2 SYDVKM. V was shortened by 11 bases and J by 0 bases, with 13 bases between the two germline ends. The length of the CDR3 is 13 residues. CDR3 nucleotides: TGTGCCTCCCGTGTAGCCATGAACACTGAAGCTTTCTTT. This codes for CASRVAMNTEAFF.

The genes are TRBV29-1 and TRBJ2-7; 7 bases match TRBD1. The germline V gene encodes CDR1 SQVTM and CDR2 ANQGSEA. Germline trimming cut 4 bases from V and 2 bases from J; bases unmatched to any gene: 2. The length of the CDR3 is 12 residues. In nucleotides, the CDR3 is TGCAGCGTTGGGCAGGGGGCCTACGAGCAGTACTTC. This codes for CSVGQGAYEQYF.

The gene calls are TRBV28 and TRBJ2-2, with 7 bases lining up with TRBD2. This CDR3 region has 15 residues. Germline CDR1 MDHEN, CDR2 SYDVKM. V trimming: 7 bases; J trimming: 1 base; junction bases outside the gene matches: 6. The CDR3 region has the DNA TGTGCCAGCACCGAAGCGGGAAAGAACACCGGGGAGCTGTTTTTT. Translating gives CASTEAGKNTGELFF.

V usage is TRBV6-5 and J usage is TRBJ2-1, with a possible D match to TRBD2 (6 bases). The CDR3 length is 12 residues. Germline V gene lookup returns CDR1 MNHEY and CDR2 SVGAGI. V was pared by 7 bases and J by 9 bases, with 13 bases between. CDR3 in amino acids: CASNGPGVEQFF. CDR3 nucleotide sequence: TGTGCCAGCAACGGCCCGGGGGTTGAGCAGTTCTTC.

The CDR3 reads CASSQGHTETQYF. CDR3 coding DNA: TGTGCCAGCAGCCAGGGGCATACAGAGACCCAGTACTTC. The chain couples TRBV3-1 (or the pseudogene TRBV3-2) to TRBJ2-5; TRBD1 is a possible D gene (5 bases). CDR1 LGHDT and CDR2 YNNKEL come from the germline V gene (reference sequence). The CDR3 contains 13 residues. The germline V and J ends were trimmed by 3 bases and 4 bases, with 9 bases remaining between them.

This clone was seen just once. This chain connects TRBV5-1 to TRBJ2-7; 10 positions agree with TRBD2. V lost 4 bases to trimming and J lost 4 bases; unmatched junction nucleotides: 11. Germline V gene sequence: CDR1 SGHRS, CDR2 YFSETQ. The CDR3 totals 16 residues. The CDR3 sequence is CASSPTLAGVGYEQYF. The CDR3 nucleotides read TGCGCCAGCAGCCCCACCCTAGCGGGGGTCGGTTACGAGCAGTACTTC. Full variable domain (outside the CDR3, taken from reference TRBV5-1 and TRBJ2-7): KAGVTQTPRYLIKTRGQQVTLSCSPISGHRSVSWYQQTPGQGLQFLFEYFSETQRNKGNFPGRFSGRQFSNSRSEMNVSTLELGDSALYLCASSPTLAGVGYEQYFGPGTRLTVT.